These 26 T cell receptor beta chains originate from one sample sequenced in a study of OX40 agonist ivuxolimab in advanced cancers. Some clones are missing from TCRdb's copy, which holds only in-frame ones; the method was immunoSEQ multiplex PCR. This sample has approximately 51,000 clones, with about 78% found just once. The sequences come from CD4+ or CD8+ T cells sorted from blood, collected in a trial of the OX40 agonist ivuxolimab. The receptor set was obtained from an adult with an advanced solid tumor such as melanoma, head and neck, liver or kidney cancer.

The chain carries TRBV6-1 and TRBJ2-1; 8 nucleotides agree with TRBD1. With 0 bases clipped from V and 8 bases from J, the junction kept 6 bases outside the gene matches. The CDR3 loop spans 15 amino acids. Germline assignment: CDR1 MNHNS and CDR2 SASEGT. The CDR3 spells CASSEALQGDDEQFF. Here the CDR3 DNA reads TGTGCCAGCAGTGAAGCGCTACAGGGGGACGATGAGCAGTTCTTC.

This chain connects TRBV28 to TRBJ2-1; 12 bases agree with TRBD2. The CDR3 runs to 19 residues. The J segment lost 8 bases and the V segment lost 7 bases, leaving 21 bases of the junction unmatched. Germline V CDR1 and CDR2: MDHEN, SYDVKM. The CDR3 loop reads CASTPRSRRSSGRVDEQFF. The CDR3 region has the DNA TGTGCCAGCACCCCTCGGTCCCGTCGGTCTAGCGGGAGGGTAGATGAGCAGTTCTTC.

A remark on this clone: One end of the junction varies from germline; a read error may be responsible. This chain connects TRBV27 to TRBJ2-7, with D perhaps matching TRBD1 (6 bases). CDR3 length equals 15 residues. Germline CDR1 and CDR2: MNHEY and SMNVEV (reference sequence). CDR3 sequence (DNA): TGTGCCAGCAGTTTACATCAGGGGTACACCTACAAGCAGTACTTC. Translating it yields CASSLHQGYTYKQYF.

V and J are TRBV9 and TRBJ2-5; 7 bases agree with TRBD2. This CDR3 region has 13 residues. V trimming: 3 bases; J trimming: 7 bases; junction bases outside the gene matches: 6. Germline V gene sequence: CDR1 SGDLS, CDR2 YYNGEE. The CDR3 bases are TGTGCCAGCAGCGAGACTAGCCTGGGGACCCAGTACTTC. It yields the protein CASSETSLGTQYF.

This clone is a singleton in its sample. The chain has TRBV19 and TRBJ2-7, with D possibly being TRBD1 (6 bases). CDR3 length equals 16 residues. The germline V gene encodes CDR1 LNHDA and CDR2 SQIVND (reference sequence). V was trimmed by 7 bases and J by 0 bases, leaving 19 bases between them. CDR3 sequence (DNA): TGTGCCAGTACCAACGAACCCGGGGACAACTCCTACGAGCAGTACTTC. Protein product: CASTNEPGDNSYEQYF.

V gene TRBV29-1 combines with J gene TRBJ2-6, with unresolved D. The CDR3 is made up of 13 amino acids. V dropped 5 bases and J dropped 0 bases, with 5 bases sitting between them. In germline, CDR1 is SQVTM, CDR2 ANQGSEA. This CDR3 is CSVKVSGANVLTF. CDR3 sequence (DNA): TGCAGCGTTAAAGTCTCTGGGGCCAACGTCCTGACTTTC.

This clone was seen at least ten times. This chain connects TRBV2 to TRBJ1-1; D gene unclear. Trimming pared 6 bases from V and 2 bases from J, leaving 10 bases between. The CDR3 extends over 13 amino acids. Germline CDR1 reads SNHLY; CDR2 reads FYNNEI. The DNA for the CDR3 is TGTGCCAGCAGCACAGAAGCCAACACTGAAGCTTTCTTT. This sequence encodes CASSTEANTEAFF. Full variable domain (rest looked up from reference TRBV2 and TRBJ1-1): EPEVTQTPSHQVTQMGQEVILRCVPISNHLYFYWYRQILGQKVEFLVSFYNNEISEKSEIFDDQFSVERPDGSNFTLKIRSTKLEDSAMYFCASSTEANTEAFFGQGTRLTVV.

The chain combines TRBV28 with TRBJ1-5, with D perhaps matching TRBD1 (6 bases). Germline values: CDR1 MDHEN, CDR2 SYDVKM. V lost 7 bases, J lost 6 bases, and 13 bases lay in between. CDR3 length equals 13 residues. As DNA, the CDR3 is TGTGCCAGCAAACTCGGGGGGCGTCAGCCCCAGCATTTT. Protein product: CASKLGGRQPQHF.

V usage is TRBV12-5 and J usage is TRBJ2-5; tentative D call: TRBD1 (6 bases). The J call may be mistaken, given a closer DNA end match to TRBJ2-7. Germline V CDR1 and CDR2: LGHNT, FRNRAP. This CDR3 has 16 amino acids. The CDR3 DNA is TGTGCTAGTGGTATCCAGACAGGAGGAGGCTCCTACGAGCAGTACTTC. Residues: CASGIQTGGGSYEQYF.

This chain uses TRBV7-9 with TRBJ2-2; 7 bases map to TRBD2. V was pared by 3 bases and J by 2 bases, with 9 bases of the junction left unmatched. Germline V lookup: CDR1 SEHNR, CDR2 FQNEAQ (reference sequence). This CDR3 has 17 residues. Here the CDR3 DNA reads TGTGCCAGCAGCTTGGCCGGGGCTAGCGGAAACACCGGGGAGCTGTTTTTT. This sequence encodes CASSLAGASGNTGELFF.

This clone came up once. The chain couples TRBV10-3 to TRBJ2-1, with 9 bases aligning to TRBD2. Germline V gives CDR1 ENHRY, CDR2 SYGVKD. This CDR3 region has 15 residues. With 5 bases clipped from V and 5 bases from J, the junction kept 7 bases outside the gene matches. CDR3 sequence (DNA): TGTGCCATCAGTCGAAACGTAGCGGGAGACAATGAGCAGTTCTTC. This gives the protein CAISRNVAGDNEQFF.

The chain links TRBV10-1 to TRBJ2-7; D gene unclear. V was cut by 2 bases and J by 3 bases, with 14 bases left in between. Germline CDR1 and CDR2: WNHNN and SYGVQD (reference sequence). The CDR3 length is 15 residues. The CDR3 loop reads CASSESPGPGYEQYF. CDR3 in DNA: TGCGCCAGCAGTGAGAGCCCCGGCCCGGGCTACGAGCAGTACTTC.

The V call is TRBV5-3, the J call TRBJ1-5, with 7 bases fitting TRBD1. TRBV5-3 is known as an ORF, though its function is uncertain. This CDR3 comprises 15 residues. V was clipped by 4 bases and J by 2 bases; unmatched bases: 6. The CDR3 coding sequence is TGTGCCAGAAGCAGACCAACAGGGGGCAATCAGCCCCAGCATTTT. Encoded protein: CARSRPTGGNQPQHF.

The V gene is TRBV11-3, the J gene TRBJ2-7; 9 bases fit TRBD1. The germline V gene has CDR1 SGHNT and CDR2 YENEEA. Germline trimming cut 5 bases from V and 6 bases from J; bases unmatched to any gene: 5. This CDR3 comprises 13 residues. The DNA of the CDR3 is TGTGCCAGCAGCCGGGACAGGGTGGGCGAGCAGTACTTC. Residues: CASSRDRVGEQYF.

The chain combines TRBV11-2 with TRBJ2-1; tentatively, D is TRBD2 (5 bases). The CDR3 sequence is 13 residues long. The germline V and J ends were trimmed by 0 bases and 9 bases, with 9 bases remaining between them. CDR1 and CDR2 from the germline V gene are SGHAT and FQNNGV. In DNA, the CDR3 is TGTGCCAGCAGCTTAGAAAGCGGAGGTGAGCAGTTCTTC. Residues: CASSLESGGEQFF.

This clone was picked up one time. This chain uses TRBV14 with TRBJ2-1; D remains unclear. CDR1 and CDR2 (germline): SGHDN, FVKESK. This CDR3 is 15 amino acids long. V was trimmed by 4 bases and J by 7 bases, leaving 17 bases between them. In nucleotides, the CDR3 is TGTGCCAGCAGCCGGCCCCGGTCCATGAGGAATGAGCAGTTCTTC. It codes for CASSRPRSMRNEQFF.

As regards this clone: The sample carries other DNA sequences with the same CDR3. This chain connects TRBV28 to TRBJ2-7; unclear D gene. The V and J ends lost 6 bases and 2 bases respectively, with 5 bases between them. This CDR3 spans 11 amino acids. Germline V lookup: CDR1 MDHEN, CDR2 SYDVKM. The CDR3 bases are TGTGCCAGCAGCGGCACCTACGAGCAGTACTTC. Translated, it gives CASSGTYEQYF.

The V gene is TRBV7-3, the J gene TRBJ2-7; D is uncertain. The V end was cut by 5 bases, the J end by 2 bases, with 10 bases between. This CDR3 has 13 amino acids. The germline CDR1 and CDR2 sequences are SGHTA and FQGTGA. This chain's CDR3 is CASSPRLTYEQYF. DNA of the CDR3: TGTGCCAGCAGCCCCCGTCTTACCTACGAGCAGTACTTC.

This rearrangement joins TRBV15 to TRBJ1-1; D may be TRBD1 (5 bases). Trimming shortened V by 3 bases and J by 1 base, and 15 bases separated the two germline ends. In germline, CDR1 is LNHNV, CDR2 YYDKDF (reference sequence). There are 16 residues in the CDR3. CDR3 amino acids: CATSRGGTLKNTEAFF. The CDR3 DNA follows: TGTGCCACCAGCAGGGGCGGGACGCTGAAGAACACTGAAGCTTTCTTT. Looking up the rest from reference TRBV15 and TRBJ1-1 gives the full variable domain: DAMVIQNPRYQVTQFGKPVTLSCSQTLNHNVMYWYQQKSSQAPKLLFHYYDKDFNNEADTPDNFQSRRPNTSFCFLDIRSPGLGDTAMYLCATSRGGTLKNTEAFFGQGTRLTVV.

The chain employs TRBV30 and TRBJ1-1; D uncertain. This CDR3 is 13 amino acids long. Germline V CDR1 and CDR2: GTSNPN, SVGIG (reference sequence). V lost 3 bases to trimming and J lost 6 bases, with 14 bases between them. CDR3 sequence: CAWSINELSEAFF. In DNA form, the CDR3 reads TGTGCCTGGAGCATAAACGAGCTGTCTGAAGCTTTCTTT.

The chain links TRBV4-1 to TRBJ1-1; D is perhaps TRBD1 (6 bases). The CDR3 runs 16 residues. Germline assignment: CDR1 MGHRA and CDR2 YSYEKL. V dropped 6 bases and J dropped 1 base, with 18 bases sitting between them. CDR3 in amino acids: CASRHSGGERNTEAFF. The CDR3 DNA is TGCGCCAGCAGACATTCCGGGGGCGAGCGGAACACTGAAGCTTTCTTT.

Notes on this clone: Sequence at one end of the junction differs from germline and may be a read error. The chain is built from TRBV6-6 and TRBJ1-2, with 9 bases fitting TRBD1. The germline gives CDR1 MNHNY, CDR2 SVGAGI (reference sequence). CDR3 length equals 12 residues. CDR3 DNA: TGTGCCAGCAGTTACTCAGACAGGGGGACCGCCTTC. Amino acids: CASSYSDRGTAF.

The chain combines TRBV25-1 with TRBJ2-3; 7 bases match TRBD2. Per germline, CDR1 MGHDK and CDR2 SYGVNS. The CDR3 covers 17 residues. The V and J ends lost 3 bases and 4 bases, in that order; junction bases with no gene match: 13. CDR3 in DNA: TGTGCCAGCAGTGATGAGGGCGGGGGTTTGTTTGCAGATACGCAGTATTTT. This translates into CASSDEGGGLFADTQYF. Drawing the rest from reference TRBV25-1 and TRBJ2-3, the complete variable domain is EADIYQTPRYLVIGTGKKITLECSQTMGHDKMYWYQQDPGMELHLIHYSYGVNSTEKGDLSSESTVSRIRTEHFPLTLESARPSHTSQYLCASSDEGGGLFADTQYFGPGTRLTVL.

This clone was detected only once. The V call is TRBV11-2, the J call TRBJ1-1; D remains ambiguous. V shed 3 bases and J shed 7 bases, with 15 bases lying between them. This CDR3 is 14 amino acids long. Per the germline V gene, CDR1 is SGHAT and CDR2 is FQNNGV. CDR3 nucleotides: TGTGCCAGCAGCTTGGGCGGACCGGCTGTTGAAGCTTTCTTT. Amino acid sequence: CASSLGGPAVEAFF. Complete variable domain (other parts from reference TRBV11-2 and TRBJ1-1): EAGVAQSPRYKIIEKRQSVAFWCNPISGHATLYWYQQILGQGPKLLIQFQNNGVVDDSQLPKDRFSAERLKGVDSTLKIQPAKLEDSAVYLCASSLGGPAVEAFFGQGTRLTVV.

The CDR3 reads CASSQRGVSKRVPSNEQFF. DNA of the CDR3: TGTGCCAGCAGCCAACGGGGGGTATCGAAAAGGGTTCCCAGTAATGAGCAGTTCTTC. The rearrangement links TRBV7-6 to TRBJ2-1; TRBD2 matches at 7 bases. CDR3 length equals 19 residues. Germline-derived CDR1 and CDR2 are SGHVS and FNYEAQ. V gave up 5 bases and J gave up 7 bases; unmatched junction bases: 23.

The genes are TRBV10-1 and TRBJ2-3; 11 positions agree with TRBD2. V shed 2 bases and J 4 bases; nucleotides not matched to a gene: 5. The CDR3 runs 16 residues. Germline V gene lookup returns CDR1 WNHNN and CDR2 SYGVQD (reference sequence). CDR3 in DNA: TGCGCCAGCAGTGAGGCCCTAGCGGGAGGCTCAGATACGCAGTATTTT. It translates to CASSEALAGGSDTQYF.